A single sample is the source of the 21 T cell receptor beta chains below, sequenced in a study of cytomegalovirus exposure and HLA in healthy donors. PCR used 60 Vbeta primers and 13 Jbeta primers. Data came from immunoSEQ multiplex PCR; TCRdb stores just in-frame clones and leaves some out. The table includes 140,000 or so clones, around three fifths detected once. The material sequenced was PBMCs. These receptors all come from a male donor in good health and CMV-seronegative.

The chain joins TRBV7-3 to TRBJ2-5, with D maybe TRBD1 (5 bases). This CDR3 contains 13 residues. Deletions cut 6 bases from V and 4 bases from J, with 12 bases between. In germline, CDR1 is SGHTA, CDR2 FQGTGA. CDR3 loop: CASSQGVLETQYF. The CDR3 DNA reads as TGTGCCAGCAGTCAAGGGGTCCTAGAGACCCAGTACTTC.

This clone was seen only a few times. The V call is TRBV7-3, the J call TRBJ2-5, with 10 bases aligning to TRBD2. This CDR3 contains 15 residues. The germline V gene has CDR1 SGHTA and CDR2 FQGTGA. The V gene end was trimmed by 5 bases and the J gene end by 5 bases; junction bases not matched to a gene: 8. The CDR3 coding sequence is TGTGCCAGCAGCCTGTTAGCGGGGGGCCGCGAGACCCAGTACTTC. Translating it yields CASSLLAGGRETQYF. Based on the CDR3 plus reference TRBV7-3 and TRBJ2-5, the full variable domain is GAGVSQTPSNKVTEKGKYVELRCDPISGHTALYWYRQSLGQGPEFLIYFQGTGAADDSGLPNDRFFAVRPEGSVSTLKIQRTERGDSAVYLCASSLLAGGRETQYFGPGTRLLVL.

V and J are TRBV14 and TRBJ1-1; 8 nucleotides line up with TRBD1. The trim removed 4 bases at V and 5 bases at J, leaving 12 bases unmatched. The CDR3 runs to 16 residues. Germline-derived CDR1 and CDR2 are SGHDN and FVKESK. The DNA of the CDR3 is TGTGCCAGCAGCCTAGACAGGGGTTTACGTAGGACTGAAGCTTTCTTT. The encoded protein is CASSLDRGLRRTEAFF.

This clone was counted a few times. The CDR3 loop is CASSYRTGVTVLPYEQYF. The CDR3 DNA sequence: TGTGCCAGCAGCTACAGGACAGGGGTTACGGTACTGCCCTACGAGCAGTACTTC. V and J are TRBV28 and TRBJ2-7; TRBD1 matches 9 bases. The CDR3 totals 18 residues. Germline assignment: CDR1 MDHEN and CDR2 SYDVKM. V gave up 6 bases and J gave up 2 bases; unmatched junction bases: 17.

Only a few counts were recorded for this clone. The V call is TRBV6-5, the J call TRBJ1-3, with D tentatively TRBD1 (5 bases). Germline-derived CDR1 and CDR2 are MNHEY and SVGAGI. V dropped 6 bases and J dropped 1 base, with 13 bases sitting between them. There are 15 residues in the CDR3. The CDR3 nucleotides are TGTGCCAGCAGGACGTGGGGGGAATCTGGAAACACCATATATTTT. It is translated as CASRTWGESGNTIYF.

The V gene is TRBV6-6, the J gene TRBJ1-5, with D possibly TRBD1 on 6 matching bases. This CDR3 region has 14 residues. The ends were cut back, 4 bases at V and 1 base at J, with 8 bases in the middle. The germline V gene has CDR1 MNHNY and CDR2 SVGAGI (reference sequence). CDR3 in DNA: TGTGCCAGCAGTTTCAGGGGAAGCAATCAGCCCCAGCATTTT. This encodes CASSFRGSNQPQHF.

This rearrangement joins TRBV13 to TRBJ2-7; 8 bases agree with TRBD1. CDR1 and CDR2 (germline): PRHDT, FYEKMQ (reference sequence). This CDR3 has 15 amino acids. After removal of 5 bases from V and 4 bases from J, the junction contained 10 bases not matched to a gene. The CDR3 coding sequence is TGTGCCAGCAGCCACGGACAGGGAAACAGATACGAGCAGTACTTC. It yields the protein CASSHGQGNRYEQYF.

This chain connects TRBV6-6 to TRBJ1-5; D is undetermined. V lost 2 bases to trimming and J lost 0 bases, with 8 bases between them. The CDR3 is 15 residues long. The germline CDR1 and CDR2 sequences are MNHNY and SVGAGI (reference sequence). CDR3 nucleotides: TGTGCCAGCAGTTACAGCGCAGCTAGCAATCAGCCCCAGCATTTT. This translates into CASSYSAASNQPQHF.

The chain has TRBV7-9 and TRBJ2-7, with 7 bases identical to TRBD1. The germline gives CDR1 SEHNR, CDR2 FQNEAQ (reference sequence). The CDR3 is 14 residues long. J was trimmed by 3 bases and V by 5 bases; bases with no gene match: 7. The CDR3 sequence: CASSNAGTVYEQYF. In nucleotides, the CDR3 is TGTGCCAGCAGCAACGCCGGGACAGTCTACGAGCAGTACTTC.

This chain joins TRBV6-6 and TRBJ2-5, with 9 bases matching TRBD1. The CDR3 loop spans 14 amino acids. V lost 10 bases to trimming and J lost 2 bases; unmatched junction nucleotides: 8. Germline V gene data show CDR1 as MNHNY and CDR2 as SVGAGI (reference sequence). CDR3 loop: CATSGQGRQETQYF. CDR3 nucleotide sequence: TGTGCCACTTCGGGACAGGGAAGGCAAGAGACCCAGTACTTC.

This clone was found a few times. The chain joins TRBV5-8 to TRBJ2-3, with TRBD2 matching 7 bases. CDR1 SGHTS and CDR2 YDEGEE come from the germline V gene. The V segment lost 8 bases and the J segment 0 bases; nucleotides outside the gene matches: 9. The CDR3 is 15 residues long. The CDR3 sequence: CASPRGGPSTDTQYF. The CDR3 region has the DNA TGTGCCAGTCCTCGGGGAGGGCCTAGCACAGATACGCAGTATTTT.

J is TRBJ2-1 and V is TRBV11-3, with 16 positions matching TRBD2. Germline V CDR1 and CDR2: SGHNT, YENEEA. Trimming removed 0 bases from V and 7 bases from J; junction bases left unmatched: 6. This CDR3 contains 18 residues. The CDR3 loop is CASSLEGLAGGPGNEQFF. The CDR3 nucleotides read TGTGCCAGCAGCTTAGAGGGACTAGCGGGGGGGCCCGGGAATGAGCAGTTCTTC.

This chain links TRBV11-2 with TRBJ1-4, with 7 bases fitting TRBD1. Germline CDR1 and CDR2: SGHAT and FQNNGV. V trimming: 5 bases; J trimming: 7 bases; junction bases outside the gene matches: 13. The CDR3 sequence is 16 residues long. The CDR3: CASSIKIGGAFEKLFF. The DNA of the CDR3 is TGTGCCAGCAGCATAAAGATAGGGGGCGCGTTTGAAAAACTGTTTTTT.

The rearrangement joins TRBV7-8 to TRBJ2-5, with TRBD1 matching 7 bases. Germline V gene data show CDR1 as SGHVS and CDR2 as FQNEAQ. Trimming at V came to 7 bases and at J to 0 bases, leaving 11 bases not matched to a gene. The CDR3 loop spans 16 amino acids. Here the CDR3 DNA reads TGTGCCAGCACTCCGCGGACAGGATCGTACCAAGAGACCCAGTACTTC. Encoded protein: CASTPRTGSYQETQYF.

The V gene is TRBV4-1, the J gene TRBJ2-5; perhaps TRBD1 as D (8 bases). Trimming stripped 0 bases from V and 2 bases from J, with 16 bases between. The CDR3 covers 17 residues. Germline CDR1 reads MGHRA; CDR2 reads YSYEKL. CDR3 DNA: TGCGCCAGCAGCCAAGATCCCACAGGGGGAGGGCAAGAGACCCAGTACTTC. Translating gives CASSQDPTGGGQETQYF.

The rearrangement links TRBV5-1 to TRBJ2-1; 7 bases fit TRBD1. V gave up 2 bases and J gave up 0 bases; unmatched junction bases: 2. There are 15 residues in the CDR3. Germline CDR1 and CDR2: SGHRS and YFSETQ. The chain's CDR3 is CASSLQGSSYNEQFF. The CDR3 DNA reads TGCGCCAGCAGCTTACAGGGGAGCTCCTACAATGAGCAGTTCTTC. The full variable domain, with the rest looked up from reference TRBV5-1 and TRBJ2-1, is KAGVTQTPRYLIKTRGQQVTLSCSPISGHRSVSWYQQTPGQGLQFLFEYFSETQRNKGNFPGRFSGRQFSNSRSEMNVSTLELGDSALYLCASSLQGSSYNEQFFGPGTRLTVL.

This clone appeared a few times. The chain recombines TRBV28 with TRBJ1-4, with 10 bases identical to TRBD1. Germline V gene lookup returns CDR1 MDHEN and CDR2 SYDVKM. The V segment lost 9 bases and the J segment 10 bases; nucleotides outside the gene matches: 14. The CDR3 is 15 residues long. Here the CDR3 DNA reads TGTGCCAGTCGGCTCACCGGGACAGGGGTACCAAAACTGTTTTTT. Protein sequence: CASRLTGTGVPKLFF.

V is TRBV6-1 and J is TRBJ2-5; D is undetermined. Deletions cut 6 bases from V and 4 bases from J, with 6 bases between. Germline CDR1 is MNHNS and CDR2 is SASEGT. CDR3 length: 11 residues. The CDR3 protein is CASRATETQYF. CDR3 nucleotide sequence: TGTGCCAGCAGAGCCACAGAGACCCAGTACTTC.

V gene TRBV5-1 combines with J gene TRBJ2-7; weak D call: TRBD1 (6 bases). The CDR3 loop spans 15 amino acids. CDR1 is SGHRS and CDR2 is YFSETQ in the germline V gene. Trimming stripped 0 bases from V and 1 base from J, with 11 bases between. The CDR3 here is CASSLEDSFSYEQYF. CDR3 sequence (DNA): TGCGCCAGCAGCTTGGAGGACAGTTTTTCCTACGAGCAGTACTTC.

J is TRBJ2-5 and V is TRBV2; D remains ambiguous. The DNA matches TRBJ2-7 better at its end, which makes the J call doubtful. The CDR3 consists of 13 residues. Germline CDR1 SNHLY, CDR2 FYNNEI. The CDR3 bases are TGTGCCAGCAGTGCAGTTAGCTCCTACGAGCAGTACTTC. It specifies CASSAVSSYEQYF.

This clone was observed once. This chain links TRBV18 with TRBJ2-5; 10 bases agree with TRBD1. V was clipped by 3 bases and J by 5 bases; unmatched bases: 9. CDR1 KGHSH and CDR2 LQKENI come from the germline V gene. This CDR3 region has 16 residues. As DNA, the CDR3 is TGTGCCAGCTCACCGGTAGCCGGGACAGGGGCGGAGACCCAGTACTTC. It translates to CASSPVAGTGAETQYF. The full variable domain, its missing parts supplied by reference TRBV18 and TRBJ2-5, is NAGVMQNPRHLVRRRGQEARLRCSPMKGHSHVYWYRQLPEEGLKFMVYLQKENIIDESGMPKERFSAEFPKEGPSILRIQQVVRGDSAAYFCASSPVAGTGAETQYFGPGTRLLVL.